The next 26 T cell receptor beta chains were all read from a single sample in a study of blood T cell repertoires in COVID-19. Clones were read by immunoSEQ multiplex PCR, and TCRdb kept only the in-frame ones, dropping some. The table shows tens of thousands of clones, with 86% occurring only once. Sequenced input: peripheral blood. Receptors were obtained from a man in his 70s with active COVID-19.

This chain connects TRBV3-1 (or the pseudogene TRBV3-2) to TRBJ2-1, with 7 positions matching TRBD2. V was clipped by 3 bases and J by 8 bases; unmatched bases: 13. Germline V gene data show CDR1 as LGHDT and CDR2 as YNNKEL (reference sequence). CDR3 length: 16 amino acids. The CDR3 nucleotides read TGTGCCAGCAGCCAGCCTGCGGGAGACCCTAGGGATGAGCAGTTCTTC. It is translated as CASSQPAGDPRDEQFF.

The V and J genes are TRBV4-3 and TRBJ1-2, with D uncertain. Germline V gives CDR1 LGHNA, CDR2 YSLEER. Trimming stripped 1 base from V and 8 bases from J, with 8 bases between. The CDR3 covers 12 residues. Written as DNA, the CDR3 is TGCGCCAGCAGCCAAGGGGCGGGGGGCTACACCTTC. Translation: CASSQGAGGYTF.

This clone is a singleton in its sample. The chain is built from TRBV7-2 and TRBJ2-7, with 7 bases fitting TRBD2. The CDR3 has 13 amino acids. Germline CDR1 and CDR2: SGHTA and FQGNSA. V lost 1 base and J lost 7; bases outside the gene matches: 4. This CDR3 is CASSLGGGREQYF. Here the CDR3 DNA reads TGTGCCAGCAGCTTAGGGGGGGGACGGGAGCAGTACTTC.

This clone occurred a few times. The chain carries TRBV7-2 and TRBJ2-7; D gene uncertain. The CDR3 is 14 amino acids. V lost 2 bases and J 7 bases, leaving 15 bases between the germline ends. Germline values: CDR1 SGHTA, CDR2 FQGNSA. CDR3 sequence: CASSLRLVSHEQYF. Written as DNA, the CDR3 is TGTGCCAGCAGCTTACGTCTAGTTTCCCATGAGCAGTACTTC.

The rearrangement links TRBV7-2 to TRBJ2-3; TRBD1 might be the D (5 bases). The germline V gene has CDR1 SGHTA and CDR2 FQGNSA. V lost 5 bases, J lost 0 bases, and 12 bases lay in between. The CDR3 totals 15 residues. The CDR3 coding sequence is TGTGCCAGCAGCCAAGGGGCAGGCAGCACAGATACGCAGTATTTT. It is translated as CASSQGAGSTDTQYF.

The J gene is TRBJ1-1, the V gene TRBV29-1; a weak D match, TRBD1 (6 bases). CDR3 size: 13 residues. Germline lookup yields CDR1 SQVTM and CDR2 ANQGSEA. The ends were cut back, 4 bases at V and 3 bases at J, with 12 bases in the middle. In nucleotides, the CDR3 is TGCAGCGTTGTGGGGGCGCGGGACACTGAAGCTTTCTTT. It yields the protein CSVVGARDTEAFF.

A few counts support this clone. The chain couples TRBV5-1 to TRBJ2-1, with D tentatively TRBD2 (6 bases). Trimming removed 4 bases at V and 5 bases at J, with 22 bases between. The germline gives CDR1 SGHRS, CDR2 YFSETQ. The CDR3 consists of 17 residues. The CDR3 protein is CASSPFGTPGPNNEQFF. The CDR3 DNA reads TGCGCCAGCAGCCCGTTTGGGACTCCGGGCCCGAACAATGAGCAGTTCTTC.

This rearrangement joins TRBV7-2 to TRBJ2-1, with D perhaps TRBD2 (6 bases). V lost 1 base, J lost 8 bases, and 12 bases lay in between. Germline V gene sequence: CDR1 SGHTA, CDR2 FQGNSA. This CDR3 contains 14 residues. CDR3 nucleotides: TGTGCCAGCAGCTTAGTTTCGGGAGAGGATGAGCAGTTCTTC. Its protein is CASSLVSGEDEQFF. The variable domain in full, completed from reference TRBV7-2 and TRBJ2-1, reads GAGVSQSPSNKVTEKGKDVELRCDPISGHTALYWYRQSLGQGLEFLIYFQGNSAPDKSGLPSDRFSAERTGGSVSTLTIQRTQQEDSAVYLCASSLVSGEDEQFFGPGTRLTVL.

This chain joins TRBV5-1 and TRBJ1-4; maybe TRBD1 (6 bases). Trimming cost V 0 bases and J 3 bases, with 9 bases left between them. The germline CDR1 and CDR2 sequences are SGHRS and YFSETQ. The CDR3 is 15 amino acids. CDR3 in DNA: TGCGCCAGCAGCTTGGTGGGGGCCGCTAATGAAAAACTGTTTTTT. Its translation is CASSLVGAANEKLFF.

The chain employs TRBV19 and TRBJ2-7, with D perhaps TRBD1 (5 bases). The CDR3 has 14 amino acids. V was trimmed by 3 bases and J by 6 bases, leaving 15 bases between them. The V gene's germline CDR1 is LNHDA and CDR2 SQIVND (reference sequence). Written as DNA, the CDR3 is TGTGCCAGTAGTATGGGCGGCAGGGCCGGCGAGCAGTACTTC. Protein sequence: CASSMGGRAGEQYF. The entire variable domain, with the rest obtained from reference TRBV19 and TRBJ2-7, is as follows: DGGITQSPKYLFRKEGQNVTLSCEQNLNHDAMYWYRQDPGQGLRLIYYSQIVNDFQKGDIAEGYSVSREKKESFPLTVTSAQKNPTAFYLCASSMGGRAGEQYFGPGTRLTVT.

The genes are TRBV28 and TRBJ1-6, with a tentative D call TRBD1 (6 bases). The CDR3 loop spans 16 amino acids. CDR1 and CDR2 (germline): MDHEN, SYDVKM. V lost 6 bases to trimming and J lost 10 bases, with 22 bases between them. The chain's CDR3 is CASRPPRGRGRSPLHF. CDR3 coding DNA: TGTGCCAGCAGACCCCCCCGTGGCAGGGGTAGATCACCCCTCCACTTT.

This chain connects TRBV9 to TRBJ2-1; a weak D match, TRBD1 (6 bases). The germline gives CDR1 SGDLS, CDR2 YYNGEE. This CDR3 is built from 12 residues. Trimming shortened V by 8 bases and J by 4 bases, and 10 bases separated the two germline ends. The CDR3 loop is CASGGAYNEQFF. The CDR3 nucleotides read TGTGCCAGTGGGGGCGCTTACAATGAGCAGTTCTTC.

This chain uses TRBV5-1 with TRBJ1-1, with 12 nucleotides matching TRBD1. This CDR3 is built from 17 residues. Germline assignment: CDR1 SGHRS and CDR2 YFSETQ. Losses at the gene ends were 4 bases for V and 8 bases for J; bases not matched to a gene: 15. This chain's CDR3 is CASSRGTGGAYLPEAFF. For the CDR3, the DNA is TGCGCCAGCAGCAGGGGGACAGGGGGCGCCTACTTACCGGAAGCTTTCTTT.

This rearrangement joins TRBV7-2 to TRBJ1-3; D not certain. V dropped 4 bases and J dropped 10 bases, with 14 bases sitting between them. Germline V gene sequence: CDR1 SGHTA, CDR2 FQGNSA. The length of the CDR3 is 13 residues. This CDR3 reads CASSSDYRGTIYF. The CDR3 bases are TGTGCCAGCAGCTCCGACTATAGAGGGACCATATATTTT.

This chain joins TRBV13 and TRBJ2-3; 7 nucleotides line up with TRBD2. J was trimmed by 5 bases and V by 8 bases; bases with no gene match: 25. Per the germline V gene, CDR1 is PRHDT and CDR2 is FYEKMQ (reference sequence). The CDR3 runs 19 residues. CDR3 in amino acids: CASDRGRAGVPRGGDTQYF. The CDR3 DNA is TGTGCCAGCGACCGGGGCAGGGCGGGAGTACCTCGGGGAGGAGATACGCAGTATTTT.

The rearrangement uses TRBV5-4 and TRBJ2-7, with 8 bases matching TRBD2. With 4 bases clipped from V and 2 bases from J, the junction kept 8 bases outside the gene matches. This CDR3 contains 15 residues. CDR1 is SGHNT and CDR2 is YYREEE in the germline V gene (reference sequence). CDR3 in amino acids: CASSPRSGTPYEQYF. As DNA, the CDR3 is TGTGCCAGCAGCCCCCGTAGCGGGACCCCCTACGAGCAGTACTTC.

The V and J genes are TRBV6-2 or TRBV6-3 and TRBJ2-5; unclear D gene. The V end was cut by 5 bases, the J end by 7 bases, with 26 bases between. Germline loops: CDR1 MNHEY, CDR2 SVGEGT. The CDR3 covers 17 residues. CDR3 DNA: TGTGCCAGCAGTCCCCCCCTTGACGGGTTGAGGTCGCGGACCCAGTACTTC. Translating gives CASSPPLDGLRSRTQYF.

The chain is built from TRBV7-9 and TRBJ2-1, with 11 bases fitting TRBD2. The germline gives CDR1 SEHNR, CDR2 FQNEAQ (reference sequence). CDR3 length: 18 residues. With V trimmed by 2 bases and J by 2 bases, 8 bases remained unmatched. The CDR3 DNA reads TGTGCCAGCAGCTTATTGCGGGGGACTAGCGGTACCTACAATGAGCAGTTCTTC. Protein: CASSLLRGTSGTYNEQFF. Complete variable domain (other parts from reference TRBV7-9 and TRBJ2-1): DTGVSQNPRHKITKRGQNVTFRCDPISEHNRLYWYRQTLGQGPEFLTYFQNEAQLEKSRLLSDRFSAERPKGSFSTLEIQRTEQGDSAMYLCASSLLRGTSGTYNEQFFGPGTRLTVL.

This clone has more than one count but fewer than ten. This chain links TRBV28 with TRBJ2-2, with 7 positions matching TRBD1. This CDR3 contains 19 residues. The V gene's germline CDR1 is MDHEN and CDR2 SYDVKM. Unmatched junction bases numbered 20, after V lost 3 bases and J lost 7 bases. The CDR3 protein is CASSFRLTLRDRHVGELFF. As DNA, the CDR3 is TGTGCCAGCAGTTTTCGCCTCACCCTCCGGGACAGACATGTCGGGGAGCTGTTTTTT.

The chain couples TRBV19 to TRBJ2-2, with 10 bases aligning to TRBD2. V gave up 6 bases and J gave up 1 base; unmatched junction bases: 5. Germline V gene sequence: CDR1 LNHDA, CDR2 SQIVND (reference sequence). CDR3 length equals 16 residues. In DNA form, the CDR3 reads TGTGCCAGTAGCCGGCCTAGCGGGGGGAACACCGGGGAGCTGTTTTTT. Translating gives CASSRPSGGNTGELFF.

The chain links TRBV7-2 to TRBJ1-3, with D perhaps matching TRBD1 (5 bases). CDR1 is SGHTA, CDR2 FQGNSA, per germline. Deletions cut 5 bases from V and 0 bases from J, with 11 bases between. This CDR3 is built from 15 residues. The CDR3 reads CASSQGVGSGNTIYF. The CDR3 DNA reads as TGTGCCAGCAGCCAGGGTGTTGGCTCTGGAAACACCATATATTTT. Filled out from reference TRBV7-2 and TRBJ1-3, the complete variable domain reads GAGVSQSPSNKVTEKGKDVELRCDPISGHTALYWYRQSLGQGLEFLIYFQGNSAPDKSGLPSDRFSAERTGGSVSTLTIQRTQQEDSAVYLCASSQGVGSGNTIYFGEGSWLTVV.

The chain carries TRBV2 and TRBJ1-3, with 7 bases identical to TRBD1. Looked up from germline, CDR1 is SNHLY and CDR2 is FYNNEI. Trimming took 6 bases from V and 1 from J; bases not matched to a gene: 6. CDR3 length equals 15 residues. CDR3 sequence reads: CASRTGTASGNTIYF. The CDR3 nucleotides read TGTGCCAGCAGAACCGGGACAGCTTCTGGAAACACCATATATTTT. The full variable domain, rest sourced from reference TRBV2 and TRBJ1-3, is EPEVTQTPSHQVTQMGQEVILRCVPISNHLYFYWYRQILGQKVEFLVSFYNNEISEKSEIFDDQFSVERPDGSNFTLKIRSTKLEDSAMYFCASRTGTASGNTIYFGEGSWLTVV.

V is TRBV9 and J is TRBJ2-3, with a possible D match to TRBD2 (7 bases). This CDR3 has 13 amino acids. Looked up from germline, CDR1 is SGDLS and CDR2 is YYNGEE. Trimming pared 7 bases from V and 4 bases from J, leaving 13 bases between. CDR3 sequence: CASAGGPADTQYF. In nucleotides, the CDR3 is TGTGCCAGCGCCGGGGGGCCGGCAGATACGCAGTATTTT.

A single count supports this clone. The genes are TRBV5-1 and TRBJ1-2; TRBD1 matches at 8 bases. This CDR3 region has 15 residues. CDR1 is SGHRS and CDR2 is YFSETQ in the germline V gene. V trimming: 4 bases; J trimming: 0 bases; junction bases outside the gene matches: 5. The CDR3 DNA reads as TGCGCCAGCAGCCAGGGACAGGCCACTAACTATGGCTACACCTTC. Residues: CASSQGQATNYGYTF.

This chain links TRBV4-2 with TRBJ2-3; 10 bases align to TRBD2. In germline, CDR1 is LGHNA, CDR2 YNFKEQ. The CDR3 sequence is 17 residues long. J lost 3 bases, V lost 0 bases, and 6 bases had no gene match. CDR3 sequence reads: CASSQEGLAGVTDTQYF. Here the CDR3 DNA reads TGTGCCAGCAGCCAAGAGGGGCTAGCGGGAGTAACAGATACGCAGTATTTT.

V usage is TRBV28 and J usage is TRBJ1-2; tentatively, D is TRBD1 (5 bases). Germline lookup yields CDR1 MDHEN and CDR2 SYDVKM. This CDR3 is built from 12 residues. V was pared by 6 bases and J by 4 bases, with 9 bases between. CDR3 DNA: TGTGCCAGCAGGCGGGGACCCTATGGCTACACCTTC. This translates into CASRRGPYGYTF.